The 16 T cell receptor beta chains below come from one sample, sequenced in a study of graft-versus-host responses after intestinal transplantation. Profiling relied on immunoSEQ multiplex PCR, and the TCRdb table lists in-frame clones only, not all of them. Of 90,000 to 120,000 clones listed, 87% are singletons. No cognate antigen is known for these TCRs. Sequencing was performed on unstimulated CD4+ T cells sorted from spleen or lymph node cells, taken before transplant. The receptors originated from a human donor who was the organ donor for an intestinal transplant.

The chain recombines TRBV5-1 with TRBJ2-6; D is unclear. The CDR3 is 18 amino acids. V was trimmed by 0 bases and J by 0 bases, leaving 13 bases between them. Germline V gene data show CDR1 as SGHRS and CDR2 as YFSETQ. CDR3 amino acids: CASSLARVQRSGANVLTF. The CDR3 DNA sequence: TGCGCCAGCAGCTTGGCAAGGGTCCAACGCTCTGGGGCCAACGTCCTGACTTTC.

The J gene is TRBJ2-2, the V gene TRBV11-3, with 12 bases that match TRBD1. There are 15 residues in the CDR3. V lost 4 bases, J lost 6 bases, and 3 bases stayed unmatched. From germline, CDR1 is SGHNT and CDR2 YENEEA. The CDR3, as DNA: TGTGCCAGCAGCTGGGACAGGGGGCGATCCGGGGAGCTGTTTTTT. Amino acids: CASSWDRGRSGELFF.

V is TRBV2 and J is TRBJ1-3; no clear D gene. This CDR3 has 14 residues. The germline V gene encodes CDR1 SNHLY and CDR2 FYNNEI. Between the trimmed V and J ends, which lost 7 bases and 0 bases, there was a span of 10 bases. DNA of the CDR3: TGTGCCAGCACAGGAGGGCTCTCTGGAAACACCATATATTTT. It yields the protein CASTGGLSGNTIYF.

This clone occurred once. The chain joins TRBV6-5 to TRBJ1-6, with D perhaps TRBD1 (5 bases). This CDR3 is built from 13 residues. V was pared by 2 bases and J by 14 bases, with 13 bases between. The germline V gene has CDR1 MNHEY and CDR2 SVGAGI. The CDR3 region is CASSYLQGGALHF. CDR3 nucleotide sequence: TGTGCCAGCAGTTACCTTCAGGGAGGGGCCCTCCACTTT.

The chain uses TRBV5-1 and TRBJ1-2; no definite D call. Between the trimmed V and J ends, which lost 3 bases and 7 bases, there was a span of 10 bases. The CDR3 totals 12 residues. Germline values: CDR1 SGHRS, CDR2 YFSETQ. CDR3 amino acids: CASSSDWGGYTF. CDR3 nucleotides: TGCGCCAGCAGCTCCGACTGGGGTGGCTACACCTTC. The whole variable domain, remainder taken from reference TRBV5-1 and TRBJ1-2, is KAGVTQTPRYLIKTRGQQVTLSCSPISGHRSVSWYQQTPGQGLQFLFEYFSETQRNKGNFPGRFSGRQFSNSRSEMNVSTLELGDSALYLCASSSDWGGYTFGSGTRLTVV.

This clone was observed once. The genes are TRBV7-6 and TRBJ1-4; D is possibly TRBD1 (6 bases). Germline CDR1 reads SGHVS; CDR2 reads FNYEAQ. This CDR3 has 16 amino acids. V dropped 0 bases and J dropped 2 bases, with 10 bases sitting between them. The CDR3 nucleotides are TGTGCCAGCAGCTTAGCGTTCGGGGGCACTAATGAAAAACTGTTTTTT. Protein: CASSLAFGGTNEKLFF.

The rearrangement joins TRBV28 to TRBJ1-2, with D hard to call. This CDR3 has 15 residues. Germline V lookup: CDR1 MDHEN, CDR2 SYDVKM. Trimming took off 5 bases at V and 7 bases at J, with 20 bases between the two ends. The CDR3 sequence: CASSLPLRITGGYTF. CDR3 in DNA: TGTGCCAGCAGTCTGCCCCTCCGGATTACGGGTGGCTACACCTTC.

V gene TRBV11-2 combines with J gene TRBJ1-4; the D is unclear. V was cut by 1 base and J by 11 bases, with 17 bases left in between. The germline V gene has CDR1 SGHAT and CDR2 FQNNGV. The CDR3 is 15 amino acids. CDR3 nucleotides: TGTGCCAGCAGCTTAGTGGAACTGTCCCGTCCCAAACTGTTTTTT. This codes for CASSLVELSRPKLFF.

The rearrangement links TRBV19 to TRBJ2-2; D possibly matches TRBD1 or TRBD2 (5 bases each). In germline, CDR1 is LNHDA, CDR2 SQIVND (reference sequence). The CDR3 has 15 amino acids. Between the trimmed V and J ends, which lost 8 bases and 5 bases, there was a span of 18 bases. The CDR3 nucleotides are TGTGCCAGTGAGAACATAGGGACGGTGACCGGGGAGCTGTTTTTT. Protein: CASENIGTVTGELFF.

This clone was recorded a few times. This chain joins TRBV18 and TRBJ1-3; no firm D call. The CDR3 is 16 residues long. The germline V and J ends were trimmed by 3 bases and 0 bases, with 12 bases remaining between them. Germline V gene sequence: CDR1 KGHSH, CDR2 LQKENI. CDR3 coding DNA: TGTGCCAGCTCACCGGAGAGGTCAAGCTCTGGAAACACCATATATTTT. Translation: CASSPERSSSGNTIYF.

In its sample, this clone was seen a few times. V is TRBV6-5 and J is TRBJ2-5; 7 nucleotides align to TRBD2. Germline loops: CDR1 MNHEY, CDR2 SVGAGI. The CDR3 is 15 residues long. Trimming took 0 bases from V and 5 from J; bases not matched to a gene: 6. CDR3: CASSYSAGVGETQYF. CDR3 nucleotides: TGTGCCAGCAGTTACTCTGCGGGAGTAGGGGAGACCCAGTACTTC.

On this clone: This sample also contains other DNA sequences that code for the same CDR3. The chain is built from TRBV18 and TRBJ2-7, with D possibly matching TRBD1 (5 bases). Trimming left V 8 bases short and J 5 bases short, with 10 bases between. CDR1 and CDR2 (germline): KGHSH, LQKENI. This CDR3 region has 11 residues. The DNA for the CDR3 is TGTGCCAGCAGGGGTGGAGACGAGCAGTACTTC. Encoded protein: CASRGGDEQYF. The variable domain in full, completed from reference TRBV18 and TRBJ2-7, reads NAGVMQNPRHLVRRRGQEARLRCSPMKGHSHVYWYRQLPEEGLKFMVYLQKENIIDESGMPKERFSAEFPKEGPSILRIQQVVRGDSAAYFCASRGGDEQYFGPGTRLTVT.

This clone was seen a handful of times. In the same sample, other DNA sequences code for this CDR3. The chain combines TRBV9 with TRBJ2-2; TRBD2 matches at 8 bases. Germline V CDR1 and CDR2: SGDLS, YYNGEE. The CDR3 runs 15 residues. After removal of 3 bases from V and 6 bases from J, the junction contained 7 bases not matched to a gene. As DNA, the CDR3 is TGTGCCAGCAGCGCCGGGGGGGCGATAGCCGGGGAGCTGTTTTTT. It codes for CASSAGGAIAGELFF.

CDR3 protein: CASSLGRSSYNSPLHF. The CDR3 bases are TGTGCCAGCAGCTTAGGACGGAGCTCCTATAATTCACCCCTCCACTTT. V and J are TRBV11-2 and TRBJ1-6, with D uncertain. Trimming removed 1 base at V and 0 bases at J, with 7 bases between. The CDR3 is made up of 16 amino acids. Per the germline V gene, CDR1 is SGHAT and CDR2 is FQNNGV.

The V and J genes are TRBV6-5 and TRBJ2-7; D is perhaps TRBD1 (5 bases). V gave up 0 bases and J gave up 0 bases, with 6 bases separating them. Per germline, CDR1 MNHEY and CDR2 SVGAGI. The CDR3 is 14 amino acids. CDR3 sequence reads: CASSYSDNSYEQYF. The DNA for the CDR3 is TGTGCCAGCAGTTACTCGGACAACTCCTACGAGCAGTACTTC.

The chain couples TRBV5-5 to TRBJ2-5, with 7 bases lining up with TRBD1. The CDR3 totals 14 residues. Germline V gives CDR1 SGHKS, CDR2 YYEKEE (reference sequence). The ends lost 2 bases at V and 3 bases at J; junction bases unmatched: 4. This chain's CDR3 is CASSFGDRKETQYF. The DNA of the CDR3 is TGTGCCAGCAGCTTTGGGGACAGAAAAGAGACCCAGTACTTC. Drawing the rest from reference TRBV5-5 and TRBJ2-5, the complete variable domain is DAGVTQSPTHLIKTRGQQVTLRCSPISGHKSVSWYQQVLGQGPQFIFQYYEKEERGRGNFPDRFSARQFPNYSSELNVNALLLGDSALYLCASSFGDRKETQYFGPGTRLLVL.